The 2 T cell receptor beta chains presented below share a single source sample, sequenced in a study of T-cell memory formation after mild COVID-19 (dated by TCRdb to the early 2020s). Library prep was done by 5' RACE. TCRdb lists the instrument as Illumina NovaSeq 6000. The public reads were run again by TCRdb, first through fastp at Q25 and then through MiXCR, and only productive beta chains were kept. Every distinct CDR3 protein forms one entry, paired with its most common genes and DNA. In all, the sample holds hundreds of thousands of distinct CDR3 sequences, and about a fifth of those were seen once. Jointly, the top ten make up 7% to 9% of the sample. Sequenced: PBMCs or a T cell subset sorted from them (not recorded which). The receptor set was obtained from an adult woman who had mild COVID-19 (a few samples of this study predate the infection). The sample titles of this study are shuffled in the database, so cell type and time point are left out; the donor was told from shared clones.

This clonotype was observed a handful of times. This chain joins TRBV5-1 and TRBJ2-5, with 14 bases identical to TRBD2. J was trimmed by 3 bases and V by 4 bases; bases with no gene match: 5. Germline V gene sequence: CDR1 SGHRS, CDR2 YFSETQ. The CDR3 is 16 amino acids. The CDR3 nucleotides are TGCGCCAGCAGCCCGCAGACTAGCGGGAGGGAAGAGACCCAGTACTTC. Translating it yields CASSPQTSGREETQYF. The full variable domain, its missing parts supplied by reference TRBV5-1 and TRBJ2-5, is KAGVTQTPRYLIKTRGQQVTLSCSPISGHRSVSWYQQTPGQGLQFLFEYFSETQRNKGNFPGRFSGRQFSNSRSEMNVSTLELGDSALYLCASSPQTSGREETQYFGPGTRLLVL.

This clonotype came up many times. This chain uses TRBV24-1 with TRBJ2-7; either TRBD1 or TRBD2 may supply D (5 bases each). This CDR3 comprises 17 residues. Germline CDR1 reads KGHDR; CDR2 reads SFDVKD. Trimming pared 3 bases from V and 1 base from J, leaving 18 bases between. The CDR3 coding sequence is TGTGCCACCAGTGATAAAGAGGGGCGCGTCAAGTCCTACGAGCAGTACTTC. Translation gives CATSDKEGRVKSYEQYF.